This T cell receptor (beta chain) was documented in a study of PD-L1 blockade in urothelial cancer. Study information: Median blood clonality was around 0.086, with 75,000 to 100,000 unique TCRs.

General study results and limits: Pretreatment clonality of the blood TCR repertoire below the median was predictive of superior survival.

Only a few counts were recorded for this clone. Its matching antigen is unknown. Between 1 and 8 samples, pretreatment and on-treatment, were given by each patient. Trimming pared 6 bases from V and 1 base from J, leaving 9 bases between. Germline V CDR1 and CDR2: SEHNR, FQNEAQ (reference sequence). There are 13 residues in the CDR3. Using immunoSEQ multiplex PCR, the repertoire was profiled, and TCRdb retains in-frame clones only, with some absent. The sample has around 45,000 clones; approximately 89% are singletons. This rearrangement joins TRBV7-9 to TRBJ1-1; weak D call: TRBD1 (5 bases). Material: PBMCs, obtained around atezolizumab (anti-PD-L1) treatment. The receptor was derived from an elderly man with urothelial cancer. The CDR3 region has the DNA TGTGCCAGCAGATCCGGACAGAACACTGAAGCTTTCTTT. Amino acid sequence: CASRSGQNTEAFF.